This TCR beta chain was observed in a study of blood T cell repertoires in COVID-19. On the study more broadly: Researchers got acute and convalescent COVID-19 samples from the United States, Italy and Spain. The analysed material was cDNA or gDNA that came from T cells, B-cell-depleted T cells, or PBMCs.

CDR1 and CDR2 (germline): LGHNA, YNFKEQ. V dropped 1 base and J dropped 7; count of bases not matched to a gene: 4. The CDR3 spans 14 residues. The Seattle patients joined while their infection was active and were tracked longitudinally afterward. The authors' processing: The authors estimated nucleated cell counts from reference gene primer amplification. Assay used: immunoSEQ multiplex PCR; TCRdb lists only in-frame clones, some missing. V and J calls and clone size come straight from that table; D and trimming were deduced from the DNA. The profile shows roughly 70,000 clones, about 89% of them singletons.

This chain uses TRBV4-2 with TRBJ2-1, with 7 bases fitting TRBD2. The TCR was taken from a man aged 45-65 years with COVID-19, enrolled during active disease. Sequences were obtained from peripheral blood. CDR3 sequence: CASSQAGGSNEQFF. CDR3 coding DNA: TGTGCCAGCAGCCAAGCGGGAGGTAGTAATGAGCAGTTCTTC.